This T cell receptor beta chain was observed in a study of shared clonotypes between healthy human individuals. The CDR3 loop spans 11 amino acids. Germline CDR1 and CDR2: SGHRS and YFSETQ. Trimming took off 3 bases at V and 10 bases at J, with 8 bases between the two ends. Profiling relied on immunoSEQ multiplex PCR, and the TCRdb table lists in-frame clones only, not all of them. The table has around 2,000,000 clones, about 92% seen once. Study-wide results and limits: Clonotype sharing across a handful of donors was observed for around 4.5% of naive CD4 clonotypes. Non-shared clonotypes were found to have lower generation probabilities than the clonotypes that were shared by all four of the sorted-subset donors.

For this clone: Its antigen is unidentified.

CD8 cells regarded as naive lacked CD45RO, were positively chosen for CCR7, and omitted terminally differentiated effector memory CD45RA+ cells. The sequencing input was naive CD8+ T cells from PBMCs. The origin of this receptor is a man aged 18 to 35 in good health. Some clones in this sample may be carry-over from other donors' samples. V gene TRBV5-1 combines with J gene TRBJ2-1; possibly TRBD2 for D (5 bases). The CDR3 region has the DNA TGCGCCAGCAGCTGGAGCGGAGAGCAGTTCTTC. Amino acid sequence: CASSWSGEQFF.